Detailed here is one TCR beta chain. What this receptor recognizes is not known. Base quality data are lacking; no much larger clone is found one base away. This entry comes from a study of OX40 agonist ivuxolimab in advanced cancers. Some background on the complete study: The costimulatory receptor OX40 (CD134) was targeted by ivuxolimab, a fully human IgG2 agonistic monoclonal antibody. Of the roughly 51 patients in dose escalation, about 20 had hepatocellular carcinoma, about 15 had melanoma, 9 had renal cell carcinoma and 9 had head and neck cancer. The dose-escalation cohort was roughly 87% male with a mean age of approximately 60 years, ranging from roughly 23 to 79. Prior anti-PD-1, anti-PD-L1 or anti-CTLA-4 therapy was permitted, and checkpoint inhibitors had been received by about 36% of dose-escalation patients. Intravenous ivuxolimab was administered to patients every 2 weeks at six dose levels: 0.01, 0.1, 0.3, 1.5, 3 and 10 mg/kg. Partial responses were achieved by three dose-escalation patients, of whom one had hepatocellular carcinoma and two had cutaneous melanoma. The purpose of peripheral TCRbeta sequencing was to test whether ivuxolimab changed TCR sequence diversity and led to clonal T-cell expansion. The paper reports the monotherapy dose-escalation portion (N = 52 patients) of the phase I ivuxolimab trial.

The trial excluded patients who had a history of autoimmune disease or who were on systemic immunosuppression. Peripheral blood for TCR sequencing was drawn from every dose cohort at baseline, at cycle 4 day 1 and at cycle 7 day 1. Samples were obtained from an open-label, multicenter, first-in-human phase I dose-escalation trial of ivuxolimab. The trial enrolled adults with locally advanced or metastatic head and neck squamous cell, hepatocellular, melanoma or renal cell carcinoma. Before TCR sequencing, CD4+ T cells and CD8+ T cells were sorted from peripheral blood as separate populations. Results and caveats for the whole study, not just this receptor: Low levels of normalized T-cell clonal expansion were also seen in some patients who did not respond. After ivuxolimab, CD8+ T cells had more expanded clones than CD4+ T cells on average. In the 0.1-3.0 mg/kg groups, partial responders were among the patients with the lowest normalized peripheral clonal expansion, particularly in CD8+ T cells. At doses of 0.1 to 3.0 mg/kg, clonal expansion of both CD4+ and CD8+ blood T cells was observed from baseline to week 6. Antigen specificity was not determined for the clonally expanded peripheral T cells.

To sequence the TCRbeta CDR3 region, genomic DNA was isolated from the sorted cells. TCRbeta CDR3 regions were sequenced using the immunoSEQ Assay. Here the immuneACCESS table is served through TCRdb, limited to in-frame sequences with V and J called. Missing clones are a known gap in these copies; in checked studies unresolved V genes cover under half, and the rest lacks a known reason. This sample is represented by around 30,000 clones; about nine tenths of them were singletons. Of the sample, 36% is held by the ten largest clones. This sequence originates from an adult with an advanced solid tumor such as melanoma, head and neck, liver or kidney cancer. The sequencing used CD4+ or CD8+ T cells sorted from blood, collected in a trial of the OX40 agonist ivuxolimab.

The DNA is TGCGCCAGCAGCCAAACCTCGACTAGCGGGGGGGCGCCCTATGAGCAGTTCTTC. Translated, this gives CASSQTSTSGGAPYEQFF. Rearrangement joined TRBV4-1 to TRBJ2-1; TRBD2 aligns with 14 central bases. V is pruned by 2 bases and J by 8 bases, leaving 11 bases of the junction without a gene match. From its cysteine to its phenylalanine, the CDR3 spans 18 amino acids. Solely the CDR3 DNA is kept, with 54 bases framed from the first base. CDR1 and CDR2 were assigned from the germline V gene as MGHRA and YSYEKL.